Presented here are 20 T cell receptor beta chains from one specimen sequenced in a study of cytomegalovirus exposure and HLA in healthy donors. Clones were read by immunoSEQ multiplex PCR, and TCRdb kept only the in-frame ones, dropping some. The table lists hundreds of thousands of clones, around 91% of them singletons, with around 3.1% in the top ten. Sequenced sample: PBMCs. Receptor source: a woman in her thirties in good health and CMV-seronegative.

The chain uses TRBV5-6 and TRBJ1-5; TRBD1 matches at 7 bases. Germline lookup yields CDR1 SGHDT and CDR2 YYEEEE. The CDR3 has 15 amino acids. Trimming took 0 bases from V and 9 from J; bases not matched to a gene: 9. Written as DNA, the CDR3 is TGTGCCAGCAGCTTGGCGAGACAGGGAGCAGGGCCCCAGCATTTT. This sequence encodes CASSLARQGAGPQHF.

J is TRBJ2-1 and V is TRBV9; D gene ambiguous. The germline gives CDR1 SGDLS, CDR2 YYNGEE. Trimming took 3 bases from V and 5 from J, leaving 9 bases between them. The CDR3 is 13 residues long. As DNA, the CDR3 is TGTGCCAGCAGCGACGGAAGTAACAATGAGCAGTTCTTC. This sequence encodes CASSDGSNNEQFF.

The chain carries TRBV11-2 and TRBJ1-2, with TRBD1 matching 12 bases. This CDR3 is built from 17 residues. Germline CDR1 and CDR2: SGHAT and FQNNGV. The junction had 8 bases not matched to a gene; V was cut back by 5 bases and J by 1 base. The CDR3 region is CASSSRDRGLGNYGYTF. DNA of the CDR3: TGTGCCAGCAGCAGCCGGGACAGGGGGCTTGGTAACTATGGCTACACCTTC.

The V and J genes are TRBV25-1 and TRBJ2-5; D gene ambiguous. CDR3 length: 13 amino acids. V was cut by 7 bases and J by 5 bases, with 14 bases left in between. The germline V gene encodes CDR1 MGHDK and CDR2 SYGVNS. The DNA for the CDR3 is TGTGCCAGCACGGGCGGACCCCAGGAGACCCAGTACTTC. Translated: CASTGGPQETQYF.

This rearrangement joins TRBV7-3 to TRBJ2-1; 7 positions match TRBD1. The CDR3 runs to 15 residues. The germline V gene has CDR1 SGHTA and CDR2 FQGTGA. V shed 5 bases, J shed 4 bases, and the junction held 8 bases outside the gene matches. For the CDR3, the DNA is TGTGCCAGCAGCCACAGTACGACAGGGTACAATGAGCAGTTCTTC. Translation: CASSHSTTGYNEQFF.

The chain couples TRBV27 to TRBJ1-1; a weak D match, TRBD1 (5 bases). Per germline, CDR1 MNHEY and CDR2 SMNVEV (reference sequence). The ends were cut back, 4 bases at V and 0 bases at J, with 18 bases in the middle. This CDR3 is built from 17 residues. CDR3 coding DNA: TGTGCCAGCAGTTCTCTCCGGGGTACAGGAGTGAACACTGAAGCTTTCTTT. Protein: CASSSLRGTGVNTEAFF.

This clone occurred a few times. The rearrangement uses TRBV6-4 and TRBJ1-2, with unresolved D. Trimming shortened V by 6 bases and J by 8 bases, and 19 bases separated the two germline ends. Germline-derived CDR1 and CDR2 are MRHNA and SNTAGT. The CDR3 has 14 residues. CDR3 loop: CASSPFLLGGGYTF. The CDR3 DNA sequence: TGTGCCAGCAGCCCCTTCCTCCTGGGCGGCGGCTACACCTTC.

The chain has TRBV7-9 and TRBJ2-1; 8 bases align to TRBD1. With V trimmed by 11 bases and J by 0 bases, 18 bases remained unmatched. CDR3 length equals 18 residues. CDR1 is SEHNR, CDR2 FQNEAQ, per germline (reference sequence). CDR3 bases: TGTGCCTTTATTGGACAGGGAATGAGGCCCAGCTCCTACAATGAGCAGTTCTTC. It encodes CAFIGQGMRPSSYNEQFF. Variable domain in full (rest from reference TRBV7-9 and TRBJ2-1): DTGVSQNPRHKITKRGQNVTFRCDPISEHNRLYWYRQTLGQGPEFLTYFQNEAQLEKSRLLSDRFSAERPKGSFSTLEIQRTEQGDSAMYLCAFIGQGMRPSSYNEQFFGPGTRLTVL.

This clone came up once. This chain uses TRBV6-6 with TRBJ2-3; tentatively, D is TRBD2 (5 bases). From germline, CDR1 is MNHNY and CDR2 SVGAGI (reference sequence). There are 14 residues in the CDR3. The germline V and J ends were trimmed by 8 bases and 2 bases, with 14 bases remaining between them. CDR3 coding DNA: TGTGCCAGCTCGAGGCTAGCCGACACAGATACGCAGTATTTT. Translation gives CASSRLADTDTQYF.

The rearrangement links TRBV7-9 to TRBJ2-5; 8 bases are shared with TRBD1. Per the germline V gene, CDR1 is SEHNR and CDR2 is FQNEAQ (reference sequence). This CDR3 has 15 residues. The V segment lost 3 bases and the J segment 4 bases; nucleotides outside the gene matches: 7. CDR3 in amino acids: CASSFRTGLIETQYF. Written as DNA, the CDR3 is TGTGCCAGCAGCTTTAGGACAGGGTTAATAGAGACCCAGTACTTC.

This clone was found once. The chain links TRBV28 to TRBJ1-5; D might be TRBD1 (6 bases). Germline V gene data show CDR1 as MDHEN and CDR2 as SYDVKM. The CDR3 runs 14 residues. The V end lost 3 bases, the J end lost 7 bases, and 13 bases lay between the germline ends. As DNA, the CDR3 is TGTGCCAGCAGTTTGGGGGGGCGATACCAGCCCCAGCATTTT. This encodes CASSLGGRYQPQHF.

The V and J genes are TRBV11-3 and TRBJ2-7; D gene ambiguous. The CDR3 runs to 13 residues. Trimming removed 3 bases from V and 4 bases from J, with 10 bases in between. Germline V CDR1 and CDR2: SGHNT, YENEEA. CDR3 region: CASSLTSRYEQYF. The CDR3 nucleotides read TGTGCCAGCAGCTTGACGTCGAGGTACGAGCAGTACTTC.

The chain combines TRBV6-5 with TRBJ2-1, with a weak D call TRBD1 (5 bases). Trimming left V 7 bases short and J 3 bases short, with 13 bases between. CDR1 MNHEY and CDR2 SVGAGI come from the germline V gene. CDR3 length equals 14 residues. CDR3 residues: CASTQGPSYNEQFF. The DNA of the CDR3 is TGTGCCAGCACCCAGGGTCCGAGCTACAATGAGCAGTTCTTC.

V gene TRBV6-5 combines with J gene TRBJ1-1; 8 bases align to TRBD1. This CDR3 has 13 residues. V dropped 6 bases and J dropped 0; count of bases not matched to a gene: 0. The V gene's germline CDR1 is MNHEY and CDR2 SVGAGI. CDR3 sequence reads: CASRQGVNTEAFF. CDR3 bases: TGTGCCAGCAGACAGGGGGTGAACACTGAAGCTTTCTTT.

The V gene is TRBV18, the J gene TRBJ2-5; 10 bases line up with TRBD1. The CDR3 is 15 residues long. The V and J ends lost 3 bases and 1 base, in that order; junction bases with no gene match: 2. In germline, CDR1 is KGHSH, CDR2 LQKENI. The CDR3 protein is CASSPRTGGQETQYF. The CDR3 DNA sequence: TGTGCCAGCTCACCGAGGACAGGGGGCCAAGAGACCCAGTACTTC.

The V gene is TRBV19, the J gene TRBJ1-1; a possible D gene is TRBD1 (5 bases). Trimming pared 10 bases from V and 0 bases from J, leaving 9 bases between. The CDR3 contains 12 residues. The V gene's germline CDR1 is LNHDA and CDR2 SQIVND (reference sequence). The CDR3 coding sequence is TGTGCCACGGGGCCAGTGAACACTGAAGCTTTCTTT. Residues: CATGPVNTEAFF.

The V gene is TRBV4-3, the J gene TRBJ2-7, with D tentatively TRBD1 (5 bases). Trimming took off 0 bases at V and 3 bases at J, with 9 bases between the two ends. The CDR3 runs to 14 residues. From germline, CDR1 is LGHNA and CDR2 YSLEER. The chain's CDR3 is CASSQDPTGYEQYF. DNA of the CDR3: TGCGCCAGCAGCCAAGATCCCACAGGCTACGAGCAGTACTTC.

This chain uses TRBV7-6 with TRBJ1-3, with D perhaps matching TRBD1 (6 bases). Germline V CDR1 and CDR2: SGHVS, FNYEAQ. The V and J ends lost 1 base and 6 bases respectively, with 16 bases between them. This CDR3 contains 16 residues. The CDR3 reads CASSLEAGDWENTIYF. The CDR3 coding sequence is TGTGCCAGCAGCTTAGAAGCAGGGGACTGGGAAAACACCATATATTTT.

The rearrangement joins TRBV14 to TRBJ2-1; 7 nucleotides line up with TRBD1. The CDR3 loop spans 13 amino acids. V shed 0 bases and J 15 bases; nucleotides not matched to a gene: 8. The germline CDR1 and CDR2 sequences are SGHDN and FVKESK. DNA for the CDR3: TGTGCCAGCAGCCAAGATATCCGAGGGGGCCGGTTCTTC. It yields the protein CASSQDIRGGRFF. Filled out from reference TRBV14 and TRBJ2-1, the complete variable domain reads EAGVTQFPSHSVIEKGQTVTLRCDPISGHDNLYWYRRVMGKEIKFLLHFVKESKQDESGMPNNRFLAERTGGTYSTLKVQPAELEDSGVYFCASSQDIRGGRFFGPGTRLTVL.

V and J are TRBV5-1 and TRBJ2-5, with D possibly TRBD1 on 5 matching bases. Germline loops: CDR1 SGHRS, CDR2 YFSETQ. This CDR3 has 15 amino acids. Trimming removed 4 bases from V and 0 bases from J, with 13 bases in between. CDR3 sequence reads: CASSITDSNQETQYF. The CDR3 DNA follows: TGCGCCAGCAGCATCACTGACAGCAACCAAGAGACCCAGTACTTC.